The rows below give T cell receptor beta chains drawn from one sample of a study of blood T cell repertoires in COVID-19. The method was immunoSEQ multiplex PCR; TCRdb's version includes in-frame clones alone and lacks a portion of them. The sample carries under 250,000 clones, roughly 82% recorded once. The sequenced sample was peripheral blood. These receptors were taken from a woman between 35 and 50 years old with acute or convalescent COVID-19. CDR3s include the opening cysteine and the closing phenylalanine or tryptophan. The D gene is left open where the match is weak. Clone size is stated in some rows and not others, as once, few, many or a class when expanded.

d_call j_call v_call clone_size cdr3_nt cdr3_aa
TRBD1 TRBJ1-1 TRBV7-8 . TGTGCCAGCAGCTTAGAGGACAGGGGTTGGGGCACTGAAGCTTTCTTT CASSLEDRGWGTEAFF
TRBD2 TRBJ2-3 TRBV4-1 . TGCGCCAGCAGCCAAGATCCTAGCGGGGGGAGCACAGATACGCAGTATTTT CASSQDPSGGSTDTQYF
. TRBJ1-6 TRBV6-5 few TGTGCCAGCAGAGTGGACAACGCGCTCCACTTT CASRVDNALHF
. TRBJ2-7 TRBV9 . TGTGCCAGCAGCGTAGAGGGTAGCGGCGGCTACGAGCAGTACTTC CASSVEGSGGYEQYF
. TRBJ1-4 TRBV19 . TGTGCCAGTAGTAGGGGGGCAACTAATGAAAAACTGTTTTTT CASSRGATNEKLFF
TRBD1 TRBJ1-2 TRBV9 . TGTGCCAGCAGCTCATCGACAGGGGCGGTCTATGGCTACACCTTC CASSSSTGAVYGYTF
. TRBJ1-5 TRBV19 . TGTGCCAGTAGTTACAGGGAAAGCAATCAGCCCCAGCATTTT CASSYRESNQPQHF
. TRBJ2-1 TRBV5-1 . TGCGCCAGCACCTACTCCTACAATGAGCAGTTCTTC CASTYSYNEQFF
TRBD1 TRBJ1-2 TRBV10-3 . TGTGCCATCAGTGGGCCGGGACAGGGGGCTTCTGGTGGCTACACCTTC CAISGPGQGASGGYTF
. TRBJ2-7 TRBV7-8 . TGTGCCAGCAGTTTCGCGGACGAGCAGTACTTC CASSFADEQYF
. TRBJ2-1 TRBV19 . TGTGCCAGTAGTCCGACCCCACGCCGGAGCTCCTACAATGAGCAGTTCTTC CASSPTPRRSSYNEQFF
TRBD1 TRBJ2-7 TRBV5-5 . TGTGCCAGCAGCGAGGGGACAGTCTACGAGCAGTACTTC CASSEGTVYEQYF
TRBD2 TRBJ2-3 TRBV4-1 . TGCGCCAGCAGTGGAAGGGCTAGCGGGGAGGATACGCAGTATTTT CASSGRASGEDTQYF
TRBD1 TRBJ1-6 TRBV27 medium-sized TGTGCCAGCAGTAAGGACAGGGCGAATAATTCACCCCTCCACTTT CASSKDRANNSPLHF
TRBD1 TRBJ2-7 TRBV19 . TGTGCCAGTAGTCGGGACAGGGGCGGCGAGCAGTACTTC CASSRDRGGEQYF
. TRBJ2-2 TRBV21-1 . TGTGCCAGCAGCAGCAAACAGGGGGCGAACACCGGGGAGCTGTTTTTT CASSSKQGANTGELFF
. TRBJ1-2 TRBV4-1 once TGCGCCAGCAGCCGCCCGGTAGTTAACTATGGCTACACCTTC CASSRPVVNYGYTF